A single sample is the source of the 27 T cell receptor beta chains below, sequenced in a study of T cells in Graves' hyperthyroidism and ophthalmopathy. It was RNA transcripts that yielded the amplified TCR beta CDR3 regions. The primer set for the first-round RT-PCR of the TCR CDR3 was HTBI. TCRdb redid the calling of the multiplex PCR reads with MiXCR, one entry per CDR3 protein. This table has around 390,000 distinct CDR3 sequences, roughly 15% appearing once. Sequenced: blood. The receptors come from a woman younger than 45 with Graves' ophthalmopathy.

This clonotype was seen repeatedly, ten times or more. The J gene is TRBJ1-1, the V gene TRBV12-3 or TRBV12-4; possibly TRBD1 for D (5 bases). This CDR3 spans 13 amino acids. The V end was cut by 6 bases, the J end by 6 bases, with 14 bases between. In DNA, the CDR3 is TGTGCCAGCAGAGATTCAGGGAATCCTGAAGCTTTCTTT. It translates to CASRDSGNPEAFF.

This clonotype has a count of ten or more. The J gene is TRBJ2-5, the V gene TRBV7-6; TRBD1 matches at 7 bases. CDR3 length equals 13 residues. J was trimmed by 5 bases and V by 5 bases; bases with no gene match: 5. Germline V gives CDR1 SGHVS, CDR2 FNYEAQ. CDR3 sequence (DNA): TGTGCCAGCAGCGTATACAGGGGTGAGACCCAGTACTTC. Translated: CASSVYRGETQYF.

This clonotype was recorded a few times. This sequence may be a read error, since a much larger clone differs from it by one base. The V gene is TRBV13, the J gene TRBJ1-1; tentative D call: TRBD1 (5 bases). CDR1 is PRHDT and CDR2 is FYEKMQ in the germline V gene (reference sequence). CDR3 length equals 12 residues. The V and J ends lost 6 bases and 10 bases respectively, with 15 bases between them. The CDR3 reads CASRRGRDRAFF. DNA for the CDR3: TGTGCCAGCAGGCGAGGCAGGGATAGAGCTTTCTTT.

This clonotype was counted a few times. The V gene is TRBV20-1, the J gene TRBJ1-5; perhaps TRBD1 as D (5 bases). The V and J ends lost 0 bases and 7 bases respectively, with 19 bases between them. Germline V gene sequence: CDR1 DFQATT, CDR2 SNEGSKA (reference sequence). This CDR3 is 16 amino acids long. The CDR3 sequence: CSAREEPGIRGQPQHF. DNA of the CDR3: TGCAGTGCTAGAGAAGAGCCAGGGATTCGGGGGCAGCCCCAGCATTTT.

On this clonotype itself: It may be a read error: a sequence one base away is much more abundant. The V call is TRBV11-2, the J call TRBJ2-7; TRBD2 matches at 10 bases. This CDR3 contains 16 residues. The germline V gene has CDR1 SGHAT and CDR2 FQNNGV. For the CDR3, the DNA is TGTGCCAGCAGCCCGCTAATAGCGGGGGGCGACTACAAGCAGTACTTC. As protein: CASSPLIAGGDYKQYF.

This clonotype was detected many times. CDR3 protein: CASSPPIGGPTEAFF. For the CDR3, the DNA is TGTGCCAGCAGCCCGCCAATAGGAGGGCCCACTGAAGCTTTCTTT. V usage is TRBV11-2 and J usage is TRBJ1-1; no definite D call. Germline assignment: CDR1 SGHAT and CDR2 FQNNGV. V lost 5 bases to trimming and J lost 4 bases, with 17 bases between them. This CDR3 spans 15 amino acids.

This clonotype was detected many times. The V gene is TRBV28, the J gene TRBJ2-7; tentatively, D is TRBD1 or TRBD2 (7 bases each). Trimming pared 6 bases from V and 7 bases from J, leaving 22 bases between. CDR1 and CDR2 from the germline V gene are MDHEN and SYDVKM. CDR3 size: 15 residues. The CDR3 protein is CASSLQGGGRGEQYF. The CDR3 region has the DNA TGTGCCAGCAGCCTACAGGGAGGGGGCCGTGGTGAGCAGTACTTC.

This clonotype was counted at least ten times. The chain joins TRBV28 to TRBJ2-7; perhaps TRBD2 as D (6 bases). CDR1 is MDHEN and CDR2 is SYDVKM in the germline V gene. V lost 3 bases and J 3 bases, leaving 12 bases between the germline ends. The CDR3 covers 14 residues. CDR3 residues: CASSFGGTHYEQYF. CDR3 in DNA: TGTGCCAGCAGTTTCGGAGGGACCCACTACGAGCAGTACTTC.

This clonotype was observed many times. The CDR3 reads CASSDWDSNQPQHF. CDR3 nucleotide sequence: TGTGCCAGCAGTGATTGGGATAGCAATCAGCCCCAGCATTTT. The chain has TRBV6-1 and TRBJ1-5; the D is unclear. Germline assignment: CDR1 MNHNS and CDR2 SASEGT. Trimming took 3 bases from V and 0 from J, leaving 6 bases between them. This CDR3 is 14 amino acids long.

This clonotype showed up many times. This chain uses TRBV6-1 with TRBJ2-1; 12 nucleotides match TRBD2. Germline loops: CDR1 MNHNS, CDR2 SASEGT. The V and J ends lost 6 bases and 3 bases, in that order; junction bases with no gene match: 3. This CDR3 comprises 15 residues. CDR3 loop: CASRRLAGDYNEQFF. The CDR3 DNA follows: TGTGCCAGCAGGAGACTAGCGGGGGACTACAATGAGCAGTTCTTC.

Ten or more counts support this clonotype. This rearrangement joins TRBV29-1 to TRBJ2-2; the D is unclear. This CDR3 region has 13 residues. The V end lost 0 bases, the J end lost 6 bases, and 8 bases lay between the germline ends. Germline-derived CDR1 and CDR2 are SQVTM and ANQGSEA. The CDR3 loop is CSVEDPVSGELFF. The CDR3 nucleotides read TGCAGCGTTGAAGATCCAGTTTCCGGGGAGCTGTTTTTT.

On this clonotype: A single base separates this from a much larger clone, so it may be a read error. This chain joins TRBV2 and TRBJ2-3; D is unclear. V dropped 8 bases and J dropped 6 bases, with 9 bases sitting between them. The CDR3 runs 11 residues. Germline V lookup: CDR1 SNHLY, CDR2 FYNNEI. The CDR3 here is CASVGLDTQYF. In DNA, the CDR3 is TGTGCCAGCGTCGGTCTCGATACGCAGTATTTT.

This clonotype was seen at least ten times. The gene calls are TRBV5-8 and TRBJ2-5, with D unclear. Trimming stripped 8 bases from V and 2 bases from J, with 10 bases between. This CDR3 is 12 amino acids long. The germline V gene encodes CDR1 SGHTS and CDR2 YDEGEE. The CDR3 DNA reads as TGTGCCAGTTCAAGGGTTCAAGAGACCCAGTACTTC. Translation: CASSRVQETQYF.

This clonotype was counted many times. The chain joins TRBV20-1 to TRBJ2-3; D is possibly TRBD1 or TRBD2 (5 bases each). From germline, CDR1 is DFQATT and CDR2 SNEGSKA (reference sequence). V was clipped by 2 bases and J by 0 bases, with 21 bases between them. The CDR3 runs to 18 residues. The CDR3 reads CSARPTMGVGTSTDTQYF. The CDR3 nucleotides are TGCAGTGCTAGACCCACCATGGGGGTCGGAACTAGCACAGATACGCAGTATTTT.

This clonotype has at least ten counts. The chain uses TRBV3-1 and TRBJ2-7; no reliable D call. Looked up from germline, CDR1 is LGHDT and CDR2 is YNNKEL (reference sequence). The CDR3 covers 13 residues. V was trimmed by 0 bases and J by 1 base, leaving 4 bases between them. CDR3: CASSQEGSYEQYF. CDR3 DNA sequence: TGTGCCAGCAGCCAAGAGGGGTCCTACGAGCAGTACTTC.

This clonotype came up many times. The genes are TRBV7-2 and TRBJ2-1; D is unclear. V lost 3 bases and J lost 5, with 2 bases in between. The germline V gene has CDR1 SGHTA and CDR2 FQGNSA. This CDR3 comprises 11 residues. CDR3 residues: CASSFNNEQFF. The CDR3 DNA follows: TGTGCCAGCAGCTTTAACAATGAGCAGTTCTTC.

The V and J genes are TRBV6-5 and TRBJ1-3; weak D call: TRBD1 (5 bases). The CDR3 spans 15 residues. Between the trimmed V and J ends, which lost 2 bases and 1 base, there was a span of 9 bases. The germline V gene has CDR1 MNHEY and CDR2 SVGAGI. The CDR3 region has the DNA TGTGCCAGCAGTTACCCTAAGGGGTCTGGAAACACCATATATTTT. The encoded protein is CASSYPKGSGNTIYF.

At least ten counts were recorded for this clonotype. The chain links TRBV12-3 or TRBV12-4 to TRBJ1-2; D not resolved. The CDR3 contains 14 residues. The V gene lost 5 bases and the J gene lost 7 bases, with 17 bases spanning the gap. CDR3 bases: TGTGCCAGCAGTCATACTGAAAGCACCTTTGGCTACACCTTC. Protein sequence: CASSHTESTFGYTF.

This clonotype was recorded many times. This rearrangement joins TRBV28 to TRBJ2-7; 12 bases map to TRBD2. V lost 3 bases to trimming and J lost 6 bases; unmatched junction nucleotides: 9. The CDR3 length is 16 residues. Germline assignment: CDR1 MDHEN and CDR2 SYDVKM. The CDR3 here is CASSFRTSGVGLEQYF. In nucleotides, the CDR3 is TGTGCCAGCAGTTTCAGGACTAGCGGGGTGGGGCTCGAGCAGTACTTC.

V is TRBV6-2 or TRBV6-3 and J is TRBJ2-5; 9 positions agree with TRBD1. The V gene end was trimmed by 7 bases and the J gene end by 12 bases; junction bases not matched to a gene: 12. CDR3 length equals 13 residues. Per germline, CDR1 MNHEY and CDR2 SVGEGT. The CDR3, as DNA: TGTGCCAGCACCCGGACAGGGGCCCCAAGGGAGTACTTC. It specifies CASTRTGAPREYF.

This clonotype was counted ten times or more. V is TRBV7-9 and J is TRBJ1-4; 7 bases are shared with TRBD1. The V and J ends lost 0 bases and 8 bases, in that order; junction bases with no gene match: 9. There are 16 residues in the CDR3. Germline V gene lookup returns CDR1 SEHNR and CDR2 FQNEAQ (reference sequence). CDR3 region: CASSLATGTVAEKLFF. The DNA for the CDR3 is TGTGCCAGCAGCTTAGCGACAGGGACAGTTGCGGAAAAACTGTTTTTT.

This clonotype was counted at least ten times. This chain joins TRBV7-2 and TRBJ2-7, with TRBD2 matching over 8 bases. CDR3 length equals 17 residues. Trimming removed 1 base from V and 3 bases from J; junction bases left unmatched: 11. Looked up from germline, CDR1 is SGHTA and CDR2 is FQGNSA. CDR3 loop: CASSLGAGRGADYEQYF. DNA for the CDR3: TGTGCCAGCAGCTTAGGTGCAGGGCGGGGGGCCGACTACGAGCAGTACTTC.

At least ten counts were recorded for this clonotype. This sequence joins TRBV20-1 and TRBJ2-5, with D maybe TRBD2 (5 bases). CDR3 length: 12 amino acids. Germline V gene lookup returns CDR1 DFQATT and CDR2 SNEGSKA (reference sequence). V was trimmed by 6 bases and J by 5 bases, leaving 13 bases between them. The CDR3 loop is CSATTGVETQYF. The CDR3 DNA is TGCAGTGCCACTACCGGGGTCGAGACCCAGTACTTC.

This clonotype has at least ten counts. The gene calls are TRBV30 and TRBJ2-5; the D gene is possibly TRBD2 (6 bases). Germline lookup yields CDR1 GTSNPN and CDR2 SVGIG (reference sequence). V lost 4 bases to trimming and J lost 5 bases, with 14 bases between them. The CDR3 is made up of 13 amino acids. The DNA for the CDR3 is TGTGCCTGGAACCGGGCCAGCGGGGAGACCCAGTACTTC. This translates into CAWNRASGETQYF.

With regard to this clonotype: One base away lies a much larger clone, so this may be a sequencing read error. The chain uses TRBV20-1 and TRBJ1-3, with D tentatively TRBD1 (5 bases). Germline V gene data show CDR1 as DFQATT and CDR2 as SNEGSKA (reference sequence). The CDR3 has 15 residues. V lost 7 bases and J lost 3, with 19 bases in between. The CDR3 bases are TGCAGTGTTAGGGACCAGCGCTCTCGTGGAAACACCATATATTTT. Its translation is CSVRDQRSRGNTIYF.

This clonotype was recorded at least ten times. The J gene is TRBJ2-1, the V gene TRBV29-1; perhaps TRBD2 as D (5 bases). This CDR3 has 14 residues. Trimming took off 8 bases at V and 0 bases at J, with 14 bases between the two ends. Germline V gene data show CDR1 as SQVTM and CDR2 as ANQGSEA. This CDR3 is CSTPLGDSYNEQFF. The CDR3 coding sequence is TGCAGCACCCCTCTGGGAGACTCCTACAATGAGCAGTTCTTC.

This clonotype has at least ten counts. This rearrangement joins TRBV3-1 to TRBJ1-4; tentative D call: TRBD1 (5 bases). Germline CDR1 LGHDT, CDR2 YNNKEL (reference sequence). The CDR3 consists of 17 residues. The ends were cut back, 0 bases at V and 3 bases at J, with 14 bases in the middle. CDR3 sequence (DNA): TGTGCCAGCAGCCAAGATCATCGCAGGGCCCCTAATGAAAAACTGTTTTTT. The encoded protein is CASSQDHRRAPNEKLFF.